The source of this T cell receptor beta chain is a study of cytomegalovirus exposure and HLA in healthy donors. About the study: Earlier findings included roughly 100 million unique TCR beta sequences obtained from 170 million or so T cells. Study-wide findings and caveats: Productive rates of about 87% or about 30% were seen for most TCR beta V segments in an earlier analysis. Follow-up analysis found HLA locus-dependent TCR association rates, highest for DRB1 and lowest for HLA-C. A later analysis reportedly found fewer N-insertions in an Asian-associated ancestry cluster than the roughly 670-donor mean.

This clone was counted once. Its antigen is unknown. PCR involved 60 Vbeta and 13 Jbeta primers. Clones were sequenced by immunoSEQ multiplex PCR, and TCRdb holds only the in-frame ones, with some missing. The table records around 91,000 clones, 78% of them present only once. Per germline, CDR1 SGHTA and CDR2 FQGNSA. Trimming cost V 8 bases and J 9 bases, with 17 bases left between them. This CDR3 contains 13 residues. The TCR originated in a male donor in good health and CMV-seropositive. V gene TRBV7-2 combines with J gene TRBJ2-1; a weak D match, TRBD2 (5 bases). Sequenced sample: PBMCs. This chain's CDR3 is CASGRRFKPEQFF. The CDR3 DNA sequence: TGTGCCAGCGGGCGGAGGTTCAAACCTGAGCAGTTCTTC.